This T cell receptor beta chain appears in the sequencing data of a study of identical twins. Study conclusions and caveats: Compared with unrelated sharing, twin-shared out-of-frame alpha sequences had more low-probability sequences. The conclusions drew on cross-sectional statistical analysis instead of tracking the same donors.

Ten or more counts support this clonotype. Its specificity is unknown. Template switching, a step in the protocol, added a universal primer site, and cDNA carried unique molecular identifiers. MiXCR, run by TCRdb on the 5' RACE reads, gives a single entry per CDR3 protein. The repertoire has about 900,000 distinct CDR3 sequences, around 12% of them found once; the top ten carry around 1.5%. This CDR3 has 16 residues. J lost 0 bases, V lost 4 bases, and 6 bases had no gene match. These data were also filed under a second study, of yellow fever vaccine responses in identical twins.

The TCR comes from a woman aged 18-29 years in good health. Sequencing used PBMCs. The genes are TRBV12-3 or TRBV12-4 and TRBJ2-1, with 7 bases that match TRBD2. CDR3 region: CASSWEGGSSYNEQFF. The CDR3 DNA follows: TGTGCCAGCAGTTGGGAGGGTGGAAGCTCCTACAATGAGCAGTTCTTC.